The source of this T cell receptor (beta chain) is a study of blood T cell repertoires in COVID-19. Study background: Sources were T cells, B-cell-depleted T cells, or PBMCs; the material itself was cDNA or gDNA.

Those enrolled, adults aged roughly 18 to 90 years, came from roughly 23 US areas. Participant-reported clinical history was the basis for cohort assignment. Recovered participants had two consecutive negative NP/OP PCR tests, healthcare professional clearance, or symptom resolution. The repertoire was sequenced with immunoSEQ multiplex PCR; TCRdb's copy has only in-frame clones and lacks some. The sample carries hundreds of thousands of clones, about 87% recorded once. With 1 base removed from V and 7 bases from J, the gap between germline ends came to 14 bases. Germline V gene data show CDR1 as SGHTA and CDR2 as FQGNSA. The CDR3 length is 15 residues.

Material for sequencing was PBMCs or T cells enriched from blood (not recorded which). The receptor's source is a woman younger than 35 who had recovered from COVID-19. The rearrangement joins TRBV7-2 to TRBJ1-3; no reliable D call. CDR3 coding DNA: TGTGCCAGCAGCTTAGACGGCGGCCTCCGGAACACCATATATTTT. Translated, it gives CASSLDGGLRNTIYF. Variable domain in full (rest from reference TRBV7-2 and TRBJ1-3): GAGVSQSPSNKVTEKGKDVELRCDPISGHTALYWYRQSLGQGLEFLIYFQGNSAPDKSGLPSDRFSAERTGGSVSTLTIQRTQQEDSAVYLCASSLDGGLRNTIYFGEGSWLTVV.